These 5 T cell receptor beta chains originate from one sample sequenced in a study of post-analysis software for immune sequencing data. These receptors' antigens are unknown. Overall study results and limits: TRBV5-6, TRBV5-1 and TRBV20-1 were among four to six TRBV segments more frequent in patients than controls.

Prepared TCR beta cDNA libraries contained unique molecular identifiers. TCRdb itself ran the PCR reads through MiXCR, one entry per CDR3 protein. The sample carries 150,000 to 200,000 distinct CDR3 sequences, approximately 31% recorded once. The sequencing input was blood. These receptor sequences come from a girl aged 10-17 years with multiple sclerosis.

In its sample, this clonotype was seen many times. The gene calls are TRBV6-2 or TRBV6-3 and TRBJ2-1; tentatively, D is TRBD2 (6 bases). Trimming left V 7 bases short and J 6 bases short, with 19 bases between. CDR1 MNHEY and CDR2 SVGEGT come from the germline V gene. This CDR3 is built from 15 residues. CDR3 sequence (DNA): TGTGCCAGCACCCCCCGTCTGGGAGGAGGCAATGAGCAGTTCTTC. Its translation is CASTPRLGGGNEQFF.

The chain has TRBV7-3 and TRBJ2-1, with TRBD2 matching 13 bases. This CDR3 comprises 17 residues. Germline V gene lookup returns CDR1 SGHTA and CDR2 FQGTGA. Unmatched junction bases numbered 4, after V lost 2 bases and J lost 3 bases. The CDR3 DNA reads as TGTGCCAGCAGCTTAGCCGGGACTAGCGGGATCTACAATGAGCAGTTCTTC. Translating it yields CASSLAGTSGIYNEQFF.

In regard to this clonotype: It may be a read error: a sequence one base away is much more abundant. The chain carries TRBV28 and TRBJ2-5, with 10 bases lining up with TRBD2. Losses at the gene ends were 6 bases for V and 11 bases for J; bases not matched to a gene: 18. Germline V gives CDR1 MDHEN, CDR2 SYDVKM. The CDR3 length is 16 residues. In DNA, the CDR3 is TGTGCCAGCAGCTTTACCCGGACTAGCGGCCACAATGAGCAGTACTTC. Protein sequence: CASSFTRTSGHNEQYF.

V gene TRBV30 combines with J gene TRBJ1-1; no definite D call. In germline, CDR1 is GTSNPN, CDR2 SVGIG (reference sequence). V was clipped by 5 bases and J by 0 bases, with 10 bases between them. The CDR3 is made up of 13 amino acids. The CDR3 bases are TGTGCCTGGGCCGGGGATATGAACACTGAAGCTTTCTTT. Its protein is CAWAGDMNTEAFF.

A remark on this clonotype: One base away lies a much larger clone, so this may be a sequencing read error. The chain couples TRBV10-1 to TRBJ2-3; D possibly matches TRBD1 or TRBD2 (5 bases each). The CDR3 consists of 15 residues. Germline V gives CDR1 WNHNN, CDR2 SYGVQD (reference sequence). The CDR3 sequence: CARGVDKEATDTQYF. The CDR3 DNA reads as TGCGCTAGGGGAGTCGATAAGGAGGCGACAGATACGCAGTATTTT.